The 10 T cell receptor beta chains reported below all come from one sample, sequenced in a study of shared clonotypes between healthy human individuals. Here immunoSEQ multiplex PCR was the method, and the copy in TCRdb shows in-frame clones only, minus some. Of roughly 2.2 million clones detected, under 95% appear once; the ten largest clones hold approximately 0.39%. The sequenced material came from naive CD4+ T cells from PBMCs. Subset given: CD45RA+ positively selected. These receptor sequences come from a man aged 18 to 30 in good health. Some clones in this sample may be carry-over from other donors' samples.

This chain links TRBV7-9 with TRBJ2-1; D is unclear. This CDR3 contains 14 residues. The V end lost 2 bases, the J end lost 7 bases, and 12 bases lay between the germline ends. CDR1 is SEHNR, CDR2 FQNEAQ, per germline (reference sequence). CDR3 residues: CASSLLARRNEQFF. The CDR3 coding sequence is TGTGCCAGCAGCTTATTGGCTAGGCGGAATGAGCAGTTCTTC.

V usage is TRBV28 and J usage is TRBJ2-7, with unresolved D. The CDR3 spans 14 residues. Germline CDR1 reads MDHEN; CDR2 reads SYDVKM. Between the trimmed V and J ends, which lost 4 bases and 2 bases, there was a span of 12 bases. The CDR3, as DNA: TGTGCCAGCAGTTCATCGGGCTTACCCTACGAGCAGTACTTC. Its translation: CASSSSGLPYEQYF.

V is TRBV5-1 and J is TRBJ2-1; the match to TRBD2 covers 11 bases. The length of the CDR3 is 16 residues. J was trimmed by 5 bases and V by 4 bases; bases with no gene match: 8. Germline-derived CDR1 and CDR2 are SGHRS and YFSETQ. CDR3 sequence reads: CASSPLTSGSHNEQFF. In nucleotides, the CDR3 is TGCGCCAGCAGCCCCCTCACTAGCGGGAGCCACAATGAGCAGTTCTTC.

The V gene is TRBV21-1, the J gene TRBJ2-7. TRBV21-1 is termed a pseudogene. The CDR3 contains 15 residues. The CDR3 sequence: CASRGRISGPHEQYF. For the CDR3, the DNA is TGTGCCAGCAGGGGTAGAATCTCCGGCCCCCACGAGCAGTACTTC.

The J gene is TRBJ2-7, the V gene TRBV11-2; tentative D call: TRBD2 (7 bases). The CDR3 spans 12 residues. Trimming shortened V by 7 bases and J by 5 bases, and 12 bases separated the two germline ends. Looked up from germline, CDR1 is SGHAT and CDR2 is FQNNGV. CDR3 sequence (DNA): TGTGCCAGCAACGAGGGGGGGGACGAGCAGTACTTC. Encoded protein: CASNEGGDEQYF.

The chain uses TRBV5-1 and TRBJ2-3, with TRBD1 matching 11 bases. The V gene's germline CDR1 is SGHRS and CDR2 YFSETQ. This CDR3 region has 15 residues. V gave up 4 bases and J gave up 6 bases; unmatched junction bases: 7. This CDR3 reads CASSVGQGVADTQYF. The CDR3 DNA reads as TGCGCCAGCAGCGTGGGACAGGGGGTAGCGGATACGCAGTATTTT.

The chain joins TRBV27 to TRBJ2-2; D is perhaps TRBD1 or TRBD2 (5 bases each). The germline CDR1 and CDR2 sequences are MNHEY and SMNVEV (reference sequence). CDR3 length: 15 amino acids. The V and J ends lost 6 bases and 3 bases respectively, with 14 bases between them. The CDR3 is CASSPRGEDTGELFF. The CDR3 coding sequence is TGTGCCAGCAGCCCCCGGGGCGAGGACACCGGGGAGCTGTTTTTT.

J is TRBJ2-7 and V is TRBV28; D possibly uses TRBD1 or TRBD2 (5 bases each). Trimming removed 7 bases from V and 5 bases from J, with 18 bases in between. Germline-derived CDR1 and CDR2 are MDHEN and SYDVKM. The CDR3 loop spans 14 amino acids. CDR3 DNA sequence: TGTGCCAGCAACCTAGTGGGGAGAGGGGACGAGCAGTACTTC. It specifies CASNLVGRGDEQYF.

This clone was counted once. The CDR3 spells CASSFLPSGRGRSVGEQYF. In DNA, the CDR3 is TGTGCCAGCAGCTTCCTACCCTCCGGAAGGGGGCGATCGGTCGGCGAGCAGTACTTC. The chain joins TRBV11-3 to TRBJ2-7; 7 nucleotides agree with TRBD1. Trimming at V came to 3 bases and at J to 6 bases, leaving 23 bases not matched to a gene. In germline, CDR1 is SGHNT, CDR2 YENEEA. CDR3 length: 19 residues.

The chain carries TRBV6-6 and TRBJ1-2, with 9 bases aligning to TRBD1. The V segment lost 5 bases and the J segment 11 bases; nucleotides outside the gene matches: 6. Germline V gene lookup returns CDR1 MNHNY and CDR2 SVGAGI (reference sequence). This CDR3 region has 12 residues. The CDR3 loop is CASSTGQGPYTF. For the CDR3, the DNA is TGTGCCAGCAGTACGGGACAGGGTCCTTACACCTTC.